Sequencing of this TCR beta chain was carried out in a study of blood T cell repertoires in COVID-19. TCRdb keeps only in-frame clones here, not all; method: immunoSEQ multiplex PCR. The data show a few hundred thousand clones, around 86% seen once. This clone occurred a few times. The CDR3 spans 18 residues. Germline assignment: CDR1 SGDLS and CDR2 YYNGEE. With 0 bases clipped from V and 5 bases from J, the junction kept 14 bases outside the gene matches. V usage is TRBV9 and J usage is TRBJ2-5; 9 nucleotides match TRBD1. Sequencing was done on a sample of peripheral blood. This TCR was recovered from a woman aged 45-59 years with acute or convalescent COVID-19. The CDR3 loop reads CASSVEGDPTGGLETQYF. CDR3 bases: TGTGCCAGCAGCGTAGAGGGGGACCCAACAGGGGGCTTGGAGACCCAGTACTTC.